This T cell receptor (beta chain) was recorded in a study of tumor and adjacent non-tumor tissue in lung cancer. Background on the study: The patients, 10 men and a handful of women, were about 30 to 76 with stage I to III disease.

This sample's RNA came from whole unsorted tissue. Unmatched junction bases numbered 4, after V lost 6 bases and J lost 6 bases. Germline V gives CDR1 MDHEN, CDR2 SYDVKM. CDR3 length: 13 residues. Three rounds of nested PCR, following a modified ARM-PCR protocol, produced the TCRbeta library. TCRdb used MiXCR to reprocess the multiplex PCR reads, holding one entry per CDR3 protein. The sample lists roughly 65,000 distinct CDR3 sequences, just under 60% occurring once. Study-level findings and limits: Tumor repertoires had a smaller top 100 clone share than normal lung.

Comments on this clonotype: The antigen is unknown. With a much larger clone just one base away, this may be a read error.

This chain links TRBV28 with TRBJ2-7; 11 bases are shared with TRBD1. Sample: lung tumor tissue. The receptor's source is a man aged 50 or older with non-small cell lung cancer. CDR3: CASRGQGGSEQYF. The DNA for the CDR3 is TGTGCCAGCAGGGGACAGGGGGGCAGCGAGCAGTACTTC.